This T cell receptor beta chain emerged from a study of blood T cell repertoires in COVID-19. Whole-study context: Samples came from the United States, Italy and Spain, spanning acute and convalescent COVID-19. The cDNA or gDNA used as material had been derived from T cells, B-cell-depleted T cells, or PBMCs.

This CDR3 is built from 16 residues. V gave up 0 bases and J gave up 0 bases, with 11 bases separating them. CDR1 SGHDT and CDR2 YYEEEE come from the germline V gene. Per the original data handling: Quantification of nucleated cells was approximated via reference gene primer amplification. Sequenced by immunoSEQ multiplex PCR; TCRdb stores in-frame clones only, minus some. D and trimming come from the DNA, and the V and J calls and clone size come from that table. The sample gives some 460,000 clones, approximately 90% of which show up once; 4.3% is in the top ten. This chain joins TRBV5-6 and TRBJ2-3; D might be TRBD1 (5 bases). The sequenced material came from peripheral blood. This sequence was found in a young woman with acute or convalescent COVID-19. The CDR3 reads CASSLEQGSSTDTQYF. The CDR3 bases are TGTGCCAGCAGCTTGGAGCAGGGCTCAAGCACAGATACGCAGTATTTT.